This record looks at one T cell receptor (beta chain) sequence and its context. Its antigen is as yet unknown. The CDR3 is made up of 13 amino acids. The V end was cut by 2 bases, the J end by 5 bases, with 6 bases between. Germline values: CDR1 KGHSH, CDR2 LQKENI. The data stem from a study of cytomegalovirus exposure and HLA in healthy donors. Study overall: Earlier findings included roughly 120 million unique TCR beta sequences obtained from 180 million or so T cells.

Study observations and caveats: In vitro, a few CMV-associated chains proved specific for CMV antigens. In an earlier analysis, in about 530 donors, most V segments appeared productive either ~87% or ~30% of the time.

PCR primers comprised 60 Vbeta and 13 Jbeta primers. Profiled with immunoSEQ multiplex PCR; TCRdb holds only in-frame clones, not every one. The repertoire includes some 200,000 clones, approximately 85% of them detected once, and about 0.78% sits in the top ten. At collection, donors were nominally healthy, but unrecorded immune exposures were probable. This TCR was sampled from a woman aged 18-30 years in good health and CMV-seronegative. This chain uses TRBV18 with TRBJ1-4; no firm D call. Sequencing was performed on PBMCs. The CDR3 DNA reads TGTGCCAGCTCACCAGCAGGAAATGAAAAACTGTTTTTT. It encodes CASSPAGNEKLFF. The variable domain in full, with the rest retrieved from reference TRBV18 and TRBJ1-4, is NAGVMQNPRHLVRRRGQEARLRCSPMKGHSHVYWYRQLPEEGLKFMVYLQKENIIDESGMPKERFSAEFPKEGPSILRIQQVVRGDSAAYFCASSPAGNEKLFFGSGTQLSVL.